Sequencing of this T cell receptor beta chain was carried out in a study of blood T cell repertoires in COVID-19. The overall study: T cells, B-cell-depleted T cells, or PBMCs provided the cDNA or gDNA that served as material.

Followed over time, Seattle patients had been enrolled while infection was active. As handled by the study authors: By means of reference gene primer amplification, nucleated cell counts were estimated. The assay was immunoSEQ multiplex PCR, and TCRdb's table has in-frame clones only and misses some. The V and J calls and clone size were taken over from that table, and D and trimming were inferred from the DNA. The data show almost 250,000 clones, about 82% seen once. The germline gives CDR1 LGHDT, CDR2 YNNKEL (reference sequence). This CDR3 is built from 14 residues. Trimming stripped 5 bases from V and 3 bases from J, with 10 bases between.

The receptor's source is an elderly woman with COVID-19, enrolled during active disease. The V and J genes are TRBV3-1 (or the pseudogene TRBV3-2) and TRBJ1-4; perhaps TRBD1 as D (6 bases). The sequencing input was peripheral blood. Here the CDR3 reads CASSLRQANEKLFF. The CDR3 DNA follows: TGTGCCAGCAGCTTACGACAGGCTAATGAAAAACTGTTTTTT.